This T cell receptor (beta chain) comes out of a study of T-cell reconstitution after alpha-beta-depleted transplantation in children. Molecular barcoding with unique molecular identifiers was used for the TCRbeta library. TCRdb re-called the PCR reads with MiXCR, one entry per CDR3 protein. Of about 100,000 distinct CDR3 sequences listed, less than 6% are singletons. General study points: After transplant, at about two months, alpha-beta T cells were reportedly derived from several hundred expanded graft clones.

This clonotype was recorded many times. Its target is not known. CDR3 length: 13 amino acids. Looked up from germline, CDR1 is SGHRS and CDR2 is YFSETQ. Between the trimmed V and J ends, which lost 5 bases and 8 bases, there was a span of 13 bases. This chain joins TRBV5-1 and TRBJ1-4; D uncertain. The TCR sequence derives from a female patient between 2 and 15 years old who had a stem cell transplant for Fanconi anemia, so the T cells may come from the graft donor. Sequences were derived from PBMCs, mostly from graft donor cells, sampled 60 days after TCRalphabeta/CD19-depleted stem cell transplant. The CDR3: CASREREREKLFF. CDR3 nucleotide sequence: TGCGCCAGCAGGGAGAGGGAACGAGAAAAACTGTTTTTT.